Shown below are 23 T cell receptor beta chains from a single sample sequenced in a study of cytomegalovirus exposure and HLA in healthy donors. The repertoire was sequenced with immunoSEQ multiplex PCR; TCRdb's copy has only in-frame clones and lacks some. The table includes some 150,000 clones, 70% to 90% detected once. The sequenced material came from PBMCs. These receptors all stem from a man aged 18 to 30 in good health and CMV-seropositive.

The chain carries TRBV4-3 and TRBJ2-1; TRBD2 agrees at 11 bases. The CDR3 is 20 residues long. The V gene end was trimmed by 0 bases and the J gene end by 0 bases; junction bases not matched to a gene: 10. Germline CDR1 and CDR2: LGHNA and YSLEER. The CDR3 nucleotides read TGCGCCAGCAGCCAAGATATGAGACTAGCGGGGTCCAGCTCCTACAATGAGCAGTTCTTC. Translation: CASSQDMRLAGSSSYNEQFF.

The gene calls are TRBV7-3 and TRBJ2-1; 9 bases are shared with TRBD2. V was clipped by 1 base and J by 6 bases; unmatched bases: 4. The CDR3 has 15 amino acids. The germline V gene has CDR1 SGHTA and CDR2 FQGTGA. Written as DNA, the CDR3 is TGTGCCAGCAGCTTAAGACTAGCGGAGCGCAATGAGCAGTTCTTC. This gives the protein CASSLRLAERNEQFF.

This clone has just one count. This rearrangement joins TRBV5-1 to TRBJ2-3; 13 bases align to TRBD2. This CDR3 contains 18 residues. Unmatched junction bases numbered 9, after V lost 3 bases and J lost 2 bases. Looked up from germline, CDR1 is SGHRS and CDR2 is YFSETQ. The CDR3 protein is CASSSRTSGGSPTDTQYF. The CDR3 DNA reads TGCGCCAGCAGCTCAAGGACTAGCGGGGGCTCCCCCACAGATACGCAGTATTTT.

V usage is TRBV4-3 and J usage is TRBJ2-1, with 7 positions matching TRBD2. Germline-derived CDR1 and CDR2 are LGHNA and YSLEER. The CDR3 loop spans 17 amino acids. The ends lost 0 bases at V and 5 bases at J; junction bases unmatched: 10. The CDR3 DNA sequence: TGCGCCAGCAGCCAAGAGGCCGGGGCTAGCGGCCACAATGAGCAGTTCTTC. It encodes CASSQEAGASGHNEQFF.

The CDR3 region has the DNA TGCGCCAGCAGTGAGAAGGCGGGCCCTGAGGGGGACAATGAGCAGTTCTTC. Protein sequence: CASSEKAGPEGDNEQFF. J is TRBJ2-1 and V is TRBV10-1; D perhaps matches TRBD1 (6 bases). The CDR3 extends over 17 amino acids. CDR1 WNHNN and CDR2 SYGVQD come from the germline V gene (reference sequence). V dropped 2 bases and J dropped 5 bases, with 19 bases sitting between them.

This sequence joins TRBV19 and TRBJ1-1, with D perhaps matching TRBD1 (5 bases). From germline, CDR1 is LNHDA and CDR2 SQIVND (reference sequence). V was trimmed by 5 bases and J by 0 bases, leaving 13 bases between them. The CDR3 runs to 15 residues. CDR3 coding DNA: TGTGCCAGTAGTCGGGGGAGCGGGTTGAACACTGAAGCTTTCTTT. This gives the protein CASSRGSGLNTEAFF.

The chain carries TRBV9 and TRBJ1-1; D ambiguous. Trimming left V 3 bases short and J 1 base short, with 16 bases between. The V gene's germline CDR1 is SGDLS and CDR2 YYNGEE. The CDR3 is 16 residues long. The CDR3 nucleotides are TGTGCCAGCAGCGCACAAACGACATCAGGGAACACTGAAGCTTTCTTT. This encodes CASSAQTTSGNTEAFF.

The J gene is TRBJ1-4, the V gene TRBV2; 8 nucleotides match TRBD1. Looked up from germline, CDR1 is SNHLY and CDR2 is FYNNEI. V shed 10 bases, J shed 3 bases, and the junction held 10 bases outside the gene matches. The CDR3 contains 15 residues. This CDR3 reads CATNPQGAANEKLFF. Written as DNA, the CDR3 is TGTGCCACCAACCCCCAGGGGGCAGCTAATGAAAAACTGTTTTTT.

This chain uses TRBV2 with TRBJ2-1; 8 positions agree with TRBD2. Germline V gives CDR1 SNHLY, CDR2 FYNNEI. CDR3 size: 15 residues. V lost 6 bases, J lost 5 bases, and 9 bases stayed unmatched. Here the CDR3 reads CASRPRRAGDNEQFF. The CDR3, as DNA: TGTGCCAGCAGACCCAGAAGAGCGGGGGACAATGAGCAGTTCTTC.

The chain recombines TRBV7-2 with TRBJ2-1, with a weak D call TRBD2 (5 bases). Between the trimmed V and J ends, which lost 7 bases and 9 bases, there was a span of 22 bases. The CDR3 loop spans 15 amino acids. In germline, CDR1 is SGHTA, CDR2 FQGNSA. CDR3: CASTTLGEPGGEQFF. The CDR3 nucleotides are TGTGCCAGCACCACCCTTGGGGAGCCAGGCGGTGAGCAGTTCTTC.

This chain connects TRBV7-2 to TRBJ2-7; TRBD2 matches at 9 bases. Trimming removed 1 base from V and 2 bases from J; junction bases left unmatched: 6. The CDR3 has 16 amino acids. Germline CDR1 is SGHTA and CDR2 is FQGNSA. The CDR3 sequence is CASSLVTAGGTYEQYF. CDR3 nucleotide sequence: TGTGCCAGCAGCTTAGTTACAGCGGGGGGCACCTACGAGCAGTACTTC.

The rearrangement joins TRBV5-6 to TRBJ1-2, with 7 bases lining up with TRBD1. The V segment lost 0 bases and the J segment 5 bases; nucleotides outside the gene matches: 7. Per the germline V gene, CDR1 is SGHDT and CDR2 is YYEEEE. The CDR3 is made up of 15 amino acids. CDR3 DNA sequence: TGTGCCAGCAGCTTGGATGTGGACAGGCCTTATGGCTACACCTTC. This translates into CASSLDVDRPYGYTF.

The chain recombines TRBV6-1 with TRBJ2-7; D is possibly TRBD2 (7 bases). V lost 1 base and J 3 bases, leaving 13 bases between the germline ends. The CDR3 spans 15 residues. Germline lookup yields CDR1 MNHNS and CDR2 SASEGT. The chain's CDR3 is CASSEVRGLNYEQYF. The DNA for the CDR3 is TGTGCCAGCAGTGAAGTCAGGGGACTAAACTACGAGCAGTACTTC.

This chain joins TRBV29-1 and TRBJ2-3; 7 bases map to TRBD1. The ends lost 5 bases at V and 1 base at J; junction bases unmatched: 9. Germline lookup yields CDR1 SQVTM and CDR2 ANQGSEA. The CDR3 is 15 amino acids. For the CDR3, the DNA is TGCAGCGTTCGGGGACAGACGCATGGCACAGATACGCAGTATTTT. This sequence encodes CSVRGQTHGTDTQYF.

This clone was seen once. The rearrangement uses TRBV9 and TRBJ2-1; D might be TRBD2 (5 bases). Trimming took off 3 bases at V and 4 bases at J, with 17 bases between the two ends. The CDR3 consists of 16 residues. The germline gives CDR1 SGDLS, CDR2 YYNGEE. The CDR3 region has the DNA TGTGCCAGCAGCGCCCCTCGGGGATACCAATACAATGAGCAGTTCTTC. Its translation: CASSAPRGYQYNEQFF. The entire variable domain, with the rest obtained from reference TRBV9 and TRBJ2-1, is as follows: DSGVTQTPKHLITATGQRVTLRCSPRSGDLSVYWYQQSLDQGLQFLIQYYNGEERAKGNILERFSAQQFPDLHSELNLSSLELGDSALYFCASSAPRGYQYNEQFFGPGTRLTVL.

This chain connects TRBV27 to TRBJ2-1, with D perhaps TRBD2 (6 bases). Trimming took 5 bases from V and 6 from J, leaving 20 bases between them. CDR3 size: 16 residues. CDR1 MNHEY and CDR2 SMNVEV come from the germline V gene (reference sequence). CDR3 coding DNA: TGTGCCAGCAGTCCGACCCGACTAGTCCGGTCCAATGAGCAGTTCTTC. Amino acid sequence: CASSPTRLVRSNEQFF.

Only one count was recorded for this clone. This chain joins TRBV19 and TRBJ1-2; 8 bases align to TRBD1. V was clipped by 7 bases and J by 6 bases; unmatched bases: 10. The germline V gene encodes CDR1 LNHDA and CDR2 SQIVND (reference sequence). The CDR3 spans 14 residues. CDR3 loop: CASTRPGTGDGYTF. The DNA for the CDR3 is TGTGCCAGTACTCGCCCCGGGACAGGAGATGGCTACACCTTC.

CDR3 in amino acids: CASSDSRDSYGYTF. DNA for the CDR3: TGTGCCAGCAGTGACTCTAGGGACTCTTATGGCTACACCTTC. This chain uses TRBV6-4 with TRBJ1-2, with a tentative D call TRBD1 (5 bases). Trimming shortened V by 0 bases and J by 5 bases, and 10 bases separated the two germline ends. From germline, CDR1 is MRHNA and CDR2 SNTAGT. CDR3 length equals 14 residues.

The V and J genes are TRBV9 and TRBJ2-1; TRBD2 agrees at 9 bases. The V segment lost 0 bases and the J segment 9 bases; nucleotides outside the gene matches: 7. CDR1 and CDR2 from the germline V gene are SGDLS and YYNGEE. CDR3 size: 15 residues. The CDR3 DNA is TGTGCCAGCAGCGTAGGCGGGGGGGCCCTGGGTGAGCAGTTCTTC. This codes for CASSVGGGALGEQFF.

The chain combines TRBV4-3 with TRBJ1-2; 10 bases match TRBD1. In germline, CDR1 is LGHNA, CDR2 YSLEER. This CDR3 comprises 16 residues. V trimming: 2 bases; J trimming: 3 bases; junction bases outside the gene matches: 6. In nucleotides, the CDR3 is TGCGCCAGCAGCCAACTTGGACAGGGGGATCACTATGGCTACACCTTC. It encodes CASSQLGQGDHYGYTF.

V and J are TRBV28 and TRBJ1-5, with unresolved D. Trimming pared 6 bases from V and 0 bases from J, leaving 18 bases between. CDR3 length: 17 amino acids. Germline V gene sequence: CDR1 MDHEN, CDR2 SYDVKM. The CDR3 sequence: CASRKDQAGDSNQPQHF. The CDR3 nucleotides are TGTGCCAGCAGGAAGGACCAAGCGGGCGATAGCAATCAGCCCCAGCATTTT. Full variable domain (remainder filled in from reference TRBV28 and TRBJ1-5): DVKVTQSSRYLVKRTGEKVFLECVQDMDHENMFWYRQDPGLGLRLIYFSYDVKMKEKGDIPEGYSVSREKKERFSLILESASTNQTSMYLCASRKDQAGDSNQPQHFGDGTRLSIL.

The CDR3 DNA follows: TGTGCCAGCAGCGGACTACAGCTGGAGGATTACGGCTACACCTTC. Amino acid sequence: CASSGLQLEDYGYTF. The chain joins TRBV5-4 to TRBJ1-2, with unresolved D. Germline V gene data show CDR1 as SGHNT and CDR2 as YYREEE (reference sequence). CDR3 size: 15 residues. V lost 4 bases to trimming and J lost 8 bases, with 21 bases between them.

This sequence joins TRBV21-1 and TRBJ2-4; the listed D gene, TRBD1, was not tested against the DNA. TRBV21-1 is a pseudogene locus. This CDR3 contains 16 residues. The CDR3 is CASSHRTGEGKNIQYF. CDR3 DNA sequence: TGTGCCAGCAGCCACCGGACAGGGGAGGGCAAAAACATTCAGTACTTC.